This T cell receptor beta chain was captured by sequencing in a study of spatial heterogeneity in lung cancer. General study results and limits: Intratumoral expanded alpha and beta TCR counts were found to track tumor mutation counts. Ubiquitous expanded TCR counts tracked ubiquitous nonsynonymous mutations; regional expanded TCR counts tracked regional nonsynonymous mutations.

Time point here: sample taken at primary tumor resection. From tumor, nontumor lung or frozen PBMC, whole RNA was taken unsorted for sequencing. Concerning this clonotype itself: Its target is unknown.

Every TCR cDNA molecule carried a tag that served as a unique molecular identifier. One entry per CDR3 protein, called by TCRdb with MiXCR from the 5' RACE reads. The sample comprises fewer than 5,500 distinct CDR3 sequences, more than 7.5% of which are singletons, and around 24% rests with the top ten. In germline, CDR1 is LGHNA, CDR2 YSLEER. V shed 0 bases, J shed 1 base, and the junction held 6 bases outside the gene matches. This CDR3 contains 18 residues. Sequenced material: lung tumor tissue, taken at surgery. This chain joins TRBV4-3 and TRBJ2-2; TRBD2 matches at 9 bases. The sequence was collected from a female donor with early-stage non-small cell lung cancer. The CDR3 region is CASSQELAGTRNTGELFF. The DNA for the CDR3 is TGCGCCAGCAGCCAAGAGCTAGCGGGAACTCGGAACACCGGGGAGCTGTTTTTT.